This TCR beta chain stems from a study of T cell repertoires in cytomegalovirus infection. Study-level information: Both a matching HLA type and CMV infection were indicated by public TCR beta signatures. The study, taken as a whole, reports: People with CMV and the relevant HLA were identified by cumulative public TCR beta family frequency.

Concerning this clonotype itself: Antigen specificity is unknown.

MiXCR was run by TCRdb on the reads, yielding one entry per CDR3 protein. Seen here are 230,000 or so distinct CDR3 sequences, 38% observed once, and the top ten hold 59%. V was pared by 6 bases and J by 4 bases, with 6 bases of the junction left unmatched. This CDR3 region has 15 residues. Germline V CDR1 and CDR2: ENHRY, SYGVKD. The chain couples TRBV10-3 to TRBJ2-1; 10 bases are a match to TRBD2. The receptor's source is a human donor in good health (CMV status not recorded). Some clones in this sample may be carry-over from other donors' samples. The material sequenced was CD8+ T cells from cultured PBMCs, taken from culture after CMV antigen stimulation. The CDR3 region has the DNA TGTGCCATCAGACTAGCGGGGAAGGATTACAATGAGCAGTTCTTC. Its protein product is CAIRLAGKDYNEQFF.